This is a list of T cell receptor beta chains from one sample in a study of blood T cell repertoires in COVID-19. Here immunoSEQ multiplex PCR was the method, and the copy in TCRdb shows in-frame clones only, minus some. There are 470,000 or so clones in the sample; around 90% occur only once, and approximately 2% lies in the top ten. The sequencing sample was made of PBMCs or T cells enriched from blood (not recorded which). The receptors were sampled from a woman aged 18-30 years with acute COVID-19. CDR3s include the opening cysteine and the closing phenylalanine or tryptophan. Each record gives: J gene, D gene, clone size, V gene, CDR3 DNA, CDR3 protein. D genes are given only for firm matches. Only some rows state a clone size, as once, few, many or a class for expanded clones.

>TRBJ2-7|NA|NA|TRBV10-3
TGTGCCATCAAAGACGGGAGCTCCTACGAGCAGTACTTC
CAIKDGSSYEQYF
>TRBJ2-1|NA|NA|TRBV4-1
TGCGCCAGCAGACCCCAAGGGGTCGACTCCTACAATGAGCAGTTCTTC
CASRPQGVDSYNEQFF
>TRBJ2-3|TRBD1|NA|TRBV19
TGTGCCAGTAGTATTGTGACAGGGGCAGCGGCTACGCAGTATTTT
CASSIVTGAAATQYF
>TRBJ2-3|TRBD2|NA|TRBV10-3
TGTGCCATCAGTGAGTTCAGCCAGGCATCTAGCGGCCGGGCCACCACAGATACGCAGTATTTT
CAISEFSQASSGRATTDTQYF
>TRBJ1-2|NA|once|TRBV7-8
TGTGCCAGCAGCTTGGGGAGGGGCTATCGCTACACCTTC
CASSLGRGYRYTF
>TRBJ1-6|NA|NA|TRBV30
TGTGCCTGGAGTGACGGGGGACTCTTTAATTCACCCCTCCACTTT
CAWSDGGLFNSPLHF
>TRBJ1-4|TRBD1|NA|TRBV14
TGTGCCAGCAGCCAAGGGTGGACAGGGAACGAAAAACTGTTTTTT
CASSQGWTGNEKLFF
>TRBJ2-1|TRBD2|NA|TRBV11-3
TGTGCCAGCAGCTTAGGCGGGACTAGTAACGCTGAGCAGTTCTTC
CASSLGGTSNAEQFF
>TRBJ1-3|NA|NA|TRBV5-1
TGCGCCAGCAGCTTTTCGACAGAGATCTCTGGAAACACCATATATTTT
CASSFSTEISGNTIYF
>TRBJ2-1|NA|NA|TRBV7-9
TGTGCCAGCAGCTTATTTGGGGGCGAGGGCGATGAGCAGTTCTTC
CASSLFGGEGDEQFF
>TRBJ2-2|NA|NA|TRBV5-1
TGCGCCAGCAGCCCCAGGGGAGAGGACACCGGGGAGCTGTTTTTT
CASSPRGEDTGELFF
>TRBJ2-7|TRBD1|once|TRBV27
TGTGCCAGCAGTAAGACAGGGTACGAGCAGTACTTC
CASSKTGYEQYF
>TRBJ2-1|TRBD1|NA|TRBV7-9
TGTGCCAGCAGCGTTACCGGGACAGGGCGAGGAAATGAGCAGTTCTTC
CASSVTGTGRGNEQFF
>TRBJ2-2|NA|NA|TRBV11-3
TGTGCCAGCAGGGCGAGACAGGGAGGCACCGGGGAGCTGTTTTTT
CASRARQGGTGELFF
>TRBJ1-1|NA|NA|TRBV28
TGTGCCAGCAGTTTATTAGACGGGGTGAACACTGAAGCTTTCTTT
CASSLLDGVNTEAFF
>TRBJ2-1|NA|NA|TRBV7-8
TGTGCCAGCAGCCAACAACCGGGATATGAGCAGTTCTTC
CASSQQPGYEQFF
>TRBJ2-5|TRBD2|NA|TRBV4-1
TGCGCCAGCAGCCACTCTCAGGCCACTAGCGGGAGGAAAGAGACCCAGTACTTC
CASSHSQATSGRKETQYF
>TRBJ2-4|TRBD2|NA|TRBV27
TGTGCCTCCGGGACTAGCGGGAGGATAGCCAAAAACATTCAGTACTTC
CASGTSGRIAKNIQYF
>TRBJ2-7|TRBD1|NA|TRBV7-8
TGTGCCAGCAGCGGACGACAGGGGTTGGGTGAGCAGTACTTC
CASSGRQGLGEQYF
>TRBJ1-3|NA|NA|TRBV18
TGTGCCAGCTCACCTCTTTTACAGGCAAACTCTGGAAACACCATATATTTT
CASSPLLQANSGNTIYF
>TRBJ2-1|TRBD2|NA|TRBV4-3
TGCGCCAGCAGCCAAGAAAAGGCTAGCGGCTACAATGAGCAGTTCTTC
CASSQEKASGYNEQFF
>TRBJ2-1|TRBD2|NA|TRBV5-5
TGTGCCAGCAGCGGCGGGGGGGCCAGGGGAGATGAGCAGTTCTTC
CASSGGGARGDEQFF
>TRBJ2-2|NA|NA|TRBV5-6
TGTGCCAGCAGCTTGCAGGGCGCGAACACCGGGGAGCTGTTTTTT
CASSLQGANTGELFF
>TRBJ2-7|TRBD1|NA|TRBV28
TGTGCCAGCACCTTAGACAGGGGCCCGTACGAGCAGTACTTC
CASTLDRGPYEQYF
>TRBJ1-6|TRBD1|NA|TRBV3-1/TRBV3-2
TGTGCCAGCAGCCAAGGGACAGGGAATTCACCCCTCCACTTT
CASSQGTGNSPLHF
>TRBJ1-1|NA|NA|TRBV7-3
TGTGCCAGCAGCTTAAGCGTGGAGACTGAAGCTTTCTTT
CASSLSVETEAFF
>TRBJ1-5|TRBD1|NA|TRBV24-1
TGTGCCACCAGTGATGCGACAGGGTCTCAGCCCCAGCATTTT
CATSDATGSQPQHF
>TRBJ2-3|TRBD1|NA|TRBV5-4
TGTGCCAGCAGCTTGACAGGGGGCCGAGATACGCAGTATTTT
CASSLTGGRDTQYF
>TRBJ1-5|TRBD1|NA|TRBV4-3
TGCGCCAGCAGCCAAGATCTTCAACAGGGGAAGCATTTT
CASSQDLQQGKHF
>TRBJ2-3|TRBD1|NA|TRBV10-1
TGCGCCAGCAGTCGAGGACAGGACACAGATACGCAGTATTTT
CASSRGQDTDTQYF
>TRBJ2-2|NA|NA|TRBV2
TGTGCCAGCAGTGTCTACGCCGGGGAGCTGTTTTTT
CASSVYAGELFF
>TRBJ2-1|TRBD2|NA|TRBV5-4
TGTGCCAGCAGCTTGGCTAGCGGGGGGCAAGGTGAGCAGTTCTTC
CASSLASGGQGEQFF
>TRBJ2-7|TRBD1|NA|TRBV2
TGTGCCAGCAGTCCCACAGGGGGCGAGCAGTACTTC
CASSPTGGEQYF
>TRBJ2-5|TRBD2|NA|TRBV6-5
TGTGCCAGCAGCGCAGGACTAGCGGGGGGGGAGACCCAGTACTTC
CASSAGLAGGETQYF
>TRBJ2-3|NA|NA|TRBV25-1
TGTGCCAGTCAAGGCGGGTACACAGATACGCAGTATTTT
CASQGGYTDTQYF
>TRBJ1-2|TRBD1|NA|TRBV6-5
TGTGCCAGCAGCGGGCTCGACAGGGGGTATGGCTACACCTTC
CASSGLDRGYGYTF
>TRBJ2-5|TRBD2|NA|TRBV4-1
TGCGCCAGCAGCTGGCACCCGGAGGGACTAGCGGGAGAGACCCAGTACTTC
CASSWHPEGLAGETQYF